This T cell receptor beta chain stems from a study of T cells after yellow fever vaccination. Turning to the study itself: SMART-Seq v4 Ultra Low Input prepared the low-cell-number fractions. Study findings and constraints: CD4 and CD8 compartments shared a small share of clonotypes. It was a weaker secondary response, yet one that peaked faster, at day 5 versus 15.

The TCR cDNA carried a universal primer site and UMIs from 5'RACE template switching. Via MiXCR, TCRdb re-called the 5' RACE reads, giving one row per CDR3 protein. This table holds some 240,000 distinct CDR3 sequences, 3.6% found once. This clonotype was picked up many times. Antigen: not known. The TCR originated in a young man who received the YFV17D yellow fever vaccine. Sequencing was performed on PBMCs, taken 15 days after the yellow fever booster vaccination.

For the CDR3, the DNA is TGTGCCAGCGCGAAGTCCGGGGGGTCTGAGCAGTTCTTC. Translated: CASAKSGGSEQFF. The J gene is TRBJ2-1, the V gene TRBV6-2 or TRBV6-3; 7 bases map to TRBD2. Looked up from germline, CDR1 is MNHEY and CDR2 is SVGEGT. The CDR3 spans 13 residues. Trimming cost V 8 bases and J 9 bases; bases outside gene matches: 10.